This T cell receptor beta chain was sequenced for a study of T cell responses to AZD1222 COVID-19 vaccine. Method: immunoSEQ multiplex PCR; TCRdb's copy keeps in-frame clones and lacks some. The profile shows about 26,000 clones, 88% of them singletons. Trimming took 6 bases from V and 4 from J; bases not matched to a gene: 12. The V gene's germline CDR1 is SNHLY and CDR2 FYNNEI. The CDR3 runs to 16 residues. Study-wide points: Recipients of two AZD1222 doses showed rising Spike-specific TCR breadth and depth.

As to this clone: Its antigen is not known.

The rearrangement links TRBV2 to TRBJ2-1; TRBD1 agrees at 7 bases. The source material was peripheral blood, sampled 28 days after the second AZD1222 dose. The TCR sequence derives from an adult who received the AZD1222 COVID-19 vaccine. This CDR3 reads CASSEVRDRGYNEQFF. CDR3 in DNA: TGTGCCAGCAGCGAGGTCCGGGACAGAGGTTACAATGAGCAGTTCTTC.